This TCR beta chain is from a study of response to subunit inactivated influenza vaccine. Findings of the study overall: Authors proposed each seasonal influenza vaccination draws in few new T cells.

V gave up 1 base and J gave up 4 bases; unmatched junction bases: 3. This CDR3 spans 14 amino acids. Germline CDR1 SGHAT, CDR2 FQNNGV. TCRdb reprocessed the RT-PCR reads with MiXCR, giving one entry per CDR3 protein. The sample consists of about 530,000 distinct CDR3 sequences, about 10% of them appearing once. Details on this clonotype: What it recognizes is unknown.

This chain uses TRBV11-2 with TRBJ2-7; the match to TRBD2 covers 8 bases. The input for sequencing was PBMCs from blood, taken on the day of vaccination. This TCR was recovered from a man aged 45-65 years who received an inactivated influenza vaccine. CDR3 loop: CASSLVGLDYEQYF. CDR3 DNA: TGTGCCAGCAGCTTAGTGGGACTAGATTACGAGCAGTACTTC.